This passage covers 7 T cell receptor beta chains from one sample sequenced in a study of identical twins listed by TCRdb under 2016. The library was produced with 5' RACE. The instrument given in TCRdb is Illumina HiSeq 2000. TCRdb trimmed the raw reads at Q25, called clones with MiXCR and kept productive beta chains. Each record represents a unique CDR3 protein, reported with the most common genes and DNA among its rows. Here the sample has 500,000 or so distinct CDR3 sequences; around 14% occur a single time. The ten top clones hold around 0.52% of the sample. The data were also submitted as part of a second study, on yellow fever vaccine responses in identical twins.

Specimen: CD4+ T cells sorted from blood. The origin of the receptors is a woman under 30 in good health.

This clonotype has only a few counts. The V gene is TRBV11-2, the J gene TRBJ2-7; the D is unclear. Germline assignment: CDR1 SGHAT and CDR2 FQNNGV. The V and J ends lost 1 base and 2 bases respectively, with 9 bases between them. CDR3 length equals 14 residues. The CDR3 DNA reads TGTGCCAGCAGCTTAGCCCTTCCTCCCTACGAGCAGTACTTC. It translates to CASSLALPPYEQYF.

The chain uses TRBV2 and TRBJ2-1; no firm D call. This CDR3 has 15 residues. Germline V gene lookup returns CDR1 SNHLY and CDR2 FYNNEI. Trimming took off 3 bases at V and 0 bases at J, with 9 bases between the two ends. The CDR3 spells CASSEDLGSYNEQFF. In nucleotides, the CDR3 is TGTGCCAGCAGTGAGGACCTAGGCTCCTACAATGAGCAGTTCTTC.

Ten or more counts support this clonotype. The chain links TRBV7-2 to TRBJ2-2, with D tentatively TRBD2 (6 bases). Germline values: CDR1 SGHTA, CDR2 FQGNSA. This CDR3 region has 15 residues. Trimming took off 3 bases at V and 1 base at J, with 9 bases between the two ends. CDR3 DNA sequence: TGTGCCAGCAGCTTCCTAGCGTTGAACACCGGGGAGCTGTTTTTT. It translates to CASSFLALNTGELFF.

This sequence joins TRBV24-1 and TRBJ2-4; D may be TRBD2 (7 bases). The germline gives CDR1 KGHDR, CDR2 SFDVKD. The CDR3 is made up of 17 amino acids. Trimming cost V 5 bases and J 0 bases, with 16 bases left between them. DNA for the CDR3: TGTGCCACCAGTGGACGAGCGGGACACCTAGCCAAAAACATTCAGTACTTC. This translates into CATSGRAGHLAKNIQYF.

The sample holds a few counts of this clonotype. This chain uses TRBV18 with TRBJ2-2, with TRBD2 as a possible D gene (6 bases). Looked up from germline, CDR1 is KGHSH and CDR2 is LQKENI. The germline V and J ends were trimmed by 4 bases and 7 bases, with 13 bases remaining between them. The CDR3 has 14 amino acids. The DNA of the CDR3 is TGTGCCAGCTCACGAGCCGGGGAGGTCGGGGAGCTGTTTTTT. The encoded protein is CASSRAGEVGELFF. Supplemented by reference TRBV18 and TRBJ2-2, the full variable domain reads NAGVMQNPRHLVRRRGQEARLRCSPMKGHSHVYWYRQLPEEGLKFMVYLQKENIIDESGMPKERFSAEFPKEGPSILRIQQVVRGDSAAYFCASSRAGEVGELFFGEGSRLTVL.

Ten or more counts support this clonotype. This chain uses TRBV12-3 or TRBV12-4 with TRBJ1-4; the D gene is possibly TRBD1 (6 bases). CDR3 size: 16 residues. V was trimmed by 5 bases and J by 8 bases, leaving 21 bases between them. In DNA, the CDR3 is TGTGCCAGCAGTAGGGCGACAGGCTCGGGTGCGGAAAAACTGTTTTTT. Translated, it gives CASSRATGSGAEKLFF.

The chain recombines TRBV6-1 with TRBJ2-5; maybe TRBD1 (5 bases). Germline V CDR1 and CDR2: MNHNS, SASEGT. V gave up 6 bases and J gave up 5 bases, with 10 bases separating them. This CDR3 has 12 amino acids. For the CDR3, the DNA is TGTGCCAGCAGGGCGAAGGGGGAGACCCAGTACTTC. This codes for CASRAKGETQYF.